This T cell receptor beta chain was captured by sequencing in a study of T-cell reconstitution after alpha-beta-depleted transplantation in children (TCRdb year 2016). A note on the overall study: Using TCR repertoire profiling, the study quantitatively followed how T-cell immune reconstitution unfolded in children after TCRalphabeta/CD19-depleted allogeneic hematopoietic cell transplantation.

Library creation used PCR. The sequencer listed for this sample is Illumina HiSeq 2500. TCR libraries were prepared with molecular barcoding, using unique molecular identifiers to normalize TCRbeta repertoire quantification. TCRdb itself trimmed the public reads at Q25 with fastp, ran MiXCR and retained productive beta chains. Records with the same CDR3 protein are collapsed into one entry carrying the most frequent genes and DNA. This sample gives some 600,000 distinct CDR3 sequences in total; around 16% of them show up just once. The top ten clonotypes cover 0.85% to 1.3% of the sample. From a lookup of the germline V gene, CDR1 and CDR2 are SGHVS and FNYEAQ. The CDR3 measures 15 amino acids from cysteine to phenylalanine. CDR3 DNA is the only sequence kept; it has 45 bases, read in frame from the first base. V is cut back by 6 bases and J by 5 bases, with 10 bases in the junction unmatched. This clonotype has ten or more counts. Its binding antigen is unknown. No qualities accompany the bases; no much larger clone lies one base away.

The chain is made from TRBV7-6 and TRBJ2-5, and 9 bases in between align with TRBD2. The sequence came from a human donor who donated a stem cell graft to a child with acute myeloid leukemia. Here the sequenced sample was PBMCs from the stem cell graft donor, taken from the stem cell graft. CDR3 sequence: CASSRGRTSAETQYF. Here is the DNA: TGTGCCAGCAGTCGAGGTCGGACTAGCGCTGAGACCCAGTACTTC.